The next 18 T cell receptor beta chains were all read from a single sample in a study of blood T cell repertoires in COVID-19. Libraries were prepared by immunoSEQ multiplex PCR; TCRdb keeps only in-frame clonotypes and omits some of them. Here the sample spans 90,000 to 120,000 clones, almost 85% being singletons. Sequencing input: peripheral blood. These TCRs come from a human donor in a cohort sampled during active COVID-19.

The J gene is TRBJ1-4, the V gene TRBV19; tentative D call: TRBD1 (6 bases). The germline gives CDR1 LNHDA, CDR2 SQIVND (reference sequence). Trimming took 0 bases from V and 4 from J, leaving 15 bases between them. This CDR3 is built from 17 residues. The DNA for the CDR3 is TGTGCCAGTAGTATAGATCTCCCGACAGGCCGTAATGAAAAACTGTTTTTT. Its protein is CASSIDLPTGRNEKLFF.

The rearrangement uses TRBV10-3 and TRBJ1-2, with 7 positions matching TRBD1. CDR3 length: 13 residues. V dropped 2 bases and J dropped 5; count of bases not matched to a gene: 2. The germline V gene has CDR1 ENHRY and CDR2 SYGVKD. As DNA, the CDR3 is TGTGCCATCAGTGAGGACAGGGATTATGGCTACACCTTC. It yields the protein CAISEDRDYGYTF.

V gene TRBV27 combines with J gene TRBJ2-3; TRBD2 aligns across 10 bases. The ends lost 5 bases at V and 0 bases at J; junction bases unmatched: 11. Germline CDR1 is MNHEY and CDR2 is SMNVEV (reference sequence). The CDR3 has 18 residues. The CDR3 nucleotides read TGTGCCAGCAGTCCGGGACTAGCGCTAGCGGCTAGCACAGATACGCAGTATTTT. This sequence encodes CASSPGLALAASTDTQYF.

The rearrangement joins TRBV28 to TRBJ2-7; D unresolved. Trimming stripped 8 bases from V and 4 bases from J, with 15 bases between. The CDR3 covers 13 residues. Germline CDR1 reads MDHEN; CDR2 reads SYDVKM. The CDR3 is CASQKSNPYEQYV. The CDR3 nucleotides are TGTGCCAGCCAAAAGAGCAACCCGTACGAGCAGTACGTC.

This chain connects TRBV29-1 to TRBJ2-3, with D hard to call. Trimming cost V 5 bases and J 1 base, with 7 bases left between them. CDR3 length: 12 amino acids. Germline CDR1 and CDR2: SQVTM and ANQGSEA. Written as DNA, the CDR3 is TGCAGCGTTTCGGGTGGCACAGATACGCAGTATTTT. Its translation: CSVSGGTDTQYF.

The chain uses TRBV3-1 (or the pseudogene TRBV3-2) and TRBJ2-3, with 12 bases fitting TRBD2. Per the germline V gene, CDR1 is LGHDT and CDR2 is YNNKEL (reference sequence). The CDR3 runs 16 residues. The ends lost 5 bases at V and 0 bases at J; junction bases unmatched: 3. CDR3 DNA sequence: TGTGCCAGCAGCGAAGGGACTAGCGGGAGCACAGATACGCAGTATTTT. Its protein product is CASSEGTSGSTDTQYF.

This clone has more than one count but fewer than ten. The chain combines TRBV7-9 with TRBJ1-2; D may be TRBD1 (5 bases). The germline gives CDR1 SEHNR, CDR2 FQNEAQ (reference sequence). V was pared by 3 bases and J by 4 bases, with 12 bases between. The CDR3 covers 14 residues. CDR3 DNA sequence: TGTGCCAGCAGCTTGGGGGAGGTGAGCTATGGCTACACCTTC. Its protein product is CASSLGEVSYGYTF.

The V call is TRBV27, the J call TRBJ2-6; tentatively, D is TRBD1 (6 bases). Looked up from germline, CDR1 is MNHEY and CDR2 is SMNVEV (reference sequence). V lost 4 bases and J lost 3, with 16 bases in between. This CDR3 is 17 amino acids long. As DNA, the CDR3 is TGTGCCAGCAGTTCCCCCCCAGGGGCAATTGGGGCCAACGTCCTGACTTTC. It translates to CASSSPPGAIGANVLTF.

This sequence joins TRBV27 and TRBJ2-3, with D tentatively TRBD1 (7 bases). Germline CDR1 MNHEY, CDR2 SMNVEV (reference sequence). Trimming took off 4 bases at V and 4 bases at J, with 18 bases between the two ends. CDR3 length: 16 amino acids. The CDR3 here is CASSSRGRGSPDTQYF. The CDR3 DNA reads TGTGCCAGCAGTTCGCGGGGCAGGGGGTCCCCAGATACGCAGTATTTT.

This clone has only one observation. J is TRBJ1-1 and V is TRBV7-8; D remains unclear. Per the germline V gene, CDR1 is SGHVS and CDR2 is FQNEAQ. The CDR3 extends over 14 amino acids. The V end was cut by 0 bases, the J end by 1 base, with 6 bases between. The CDR3 sequence is CASSLATQNTEAFF. For the CDR3, the DNA is TGTGCCAGCAGCTTAGCGACACAGAACACTGAAGCTTTCTTT. The full variable domain, with the rest looked up from reference TRBV7-8 and TRBJ1-1, is GAGVSQSPRYKVAKRGQDVALRCDPISGHVSLFWYQQALGQGPEFLTYFQNEAQLDKSGLPSDRFFAERPEGSVSTLKIQRTQQEDSAVYLCASSLATQNTEAFFGQGTRLTVV.

This chain links TRBV2 with TRBJ2-3, with 11 bases matching TRBD2. Germline V lookup: CDR1 SNHLY, CDR2 FYNNEI. This CDR3 comprises 15 residues. J lost 6 bases, V lost 3 bases, and 5 bases had no gene match. CDR3 nucleotide sequence: TGTGCCAGCAGTGAGGGACTAGCGGTAGTTGATACGCAGTATTTT. Translating gives CASSEGLAVVDTQYF.

This chain connects TRBV7-2 to TRBJ2-7; 7 bases are shared with TRBD2. Germline values: CDR1 SGHTA, CDR2 FQGNSA. V dropped 4 bases and J dropped 0; count of bases not matched to a gene: 3. This CDR3 contains 14 residues. The CDR3 sequence: CASSYTSASYEQYV. The DNA for the CDR3 is TGTGCCAGCAGCTACACTAGCGCCTCCTACGAGCAGTACGTC.

The CDR3 DNA sequence: TGTGCCAGCAGCTTTGATAGCGTGAACACCGGGGAGCTGTTTTTT. Translated, it gives CASSFDSVNTGELFF. The chain has TRBV7-6 and TRBJ2-2; D possibly corresponds to TRBD2 (5 bases). With 3 bases removed from V and 1 base from J, the gap between germline ends came to 9 bases. In germline, CDR1 is SGHVS, CDR2 FNYEAQ. The CDR3 consists of 15 residues.

This clone was seen a single time. The gene calls are TRBV19 and TRBJ2-1, with 7 bases aligning to TRBD1. The V gene end was trimmed by 0 bases and the J gene end by 2 bases; junction bases not matched to a gene: 7. Germline CDR1 and CDR2: LNHDA and SQIVND (reference sequence). The CDR3 length is 17 residues. CDR3 region: CASSIDVWDSPYNEQFF. As DNA, the CDR3 is TGTGCCAGTAGTATAGATGTTTGGGACAGCCCCTACAATGAGCAGTTCTTC.

The chain uses TRBV7-2 and TRBJ2-3; 9 bases are shared with TRBD2. This CDR3 has 13 amino acids. From germline, CDR1 is SGHTA and CDR2 FQGNSA. With V trimmed by 6 bases and J by 10 bases, 8 bases remained unmatched. CDR3 DNA sequence: TGTGCCAGCAGTCGCCCCGGGACTAGCTCGCAGTATTTT. This codes for CASSRPGTSSQYF.

V usage is TRBV3-1 (or the pseudogene TRBV3-2) and J usage is TRBJ2-7, with 11 nucleotides matching TRBD1. Germline CDR1 reads LGHDT; CDR2 reads YNNKEL (reference sequence). The V gene end was trimmed by 4 bases and the J gene end by 6 bases; junction bases not matched to a gene: 2. The CDR3 contains 13 residues. As DNA, the CDR3 is TGTGCCAGCAGCCCAGGGACAGGGGGCGAGCAGTACGTC. It encodes CASSPGTGGEQYV.

The chain recombines TRBV18 with TRBJ2-1, with 14 bases that match TRBD2. This CDR3 is built from 14 residues. CDR1 is KGHSH, CDR2 LQKENI, per germline. V was clipped by 8 bases and J by 7 bases; unmatched bases: 4. The CDR3 nucleotides are TGTGCCAGCGGAGGACTAGCGGGAGGTAATGAGCAGTTCTTC. Its translation: CASGGLAGGNEQFF.

This clone was seen only once. The rearrangement uses TRBV5-4 and TRBJ2-3; 10 bases fit TRBD2. Losses at the gene ends were 4 bases for V and 5 bases for J; bases not matched to a gene: 7. The CDR3 loop spans 15 amino acids. CDR1 and CDR2 (germline): SGHNT, YYREEE (reference sequence). CDR3: CASSLGGLAEDTQYF. The DNA of the CDR3 is TGTGCCAGCAGCCTGGGAGGACTAGCGGAAGATACGCAGTATTTT.